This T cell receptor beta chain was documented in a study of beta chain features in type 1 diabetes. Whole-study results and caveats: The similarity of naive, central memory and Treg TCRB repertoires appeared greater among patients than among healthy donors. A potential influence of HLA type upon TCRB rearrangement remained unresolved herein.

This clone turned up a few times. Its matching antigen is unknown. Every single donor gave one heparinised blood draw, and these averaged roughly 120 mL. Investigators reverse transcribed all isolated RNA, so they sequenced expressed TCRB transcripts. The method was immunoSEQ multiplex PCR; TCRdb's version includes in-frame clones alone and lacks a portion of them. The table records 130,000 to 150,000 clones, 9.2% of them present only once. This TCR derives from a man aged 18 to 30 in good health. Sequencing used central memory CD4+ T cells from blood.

The CDR3, as DNA: TGTGCCTGGGGAGGACGCGAGCAGTACTTC. Its translation: CAWGGREQYF. This chain joins TRBV30 and TRBJ2-7; D may be TRBD2 (5 bases). V dropped 5 bases and J dropped 6 bases, with 8 bases sitting between them. CDR1 GTSNPN and CDR2 SVGIG come from the germline V gene (reference sequence). This CDR3 has 10 residues. The full variable domain, in which reference TRBV30 and TRBJ2-7 provide the parts outside the CDR3, is SQTIHQWPATLVQPVGSPLSLECTVEGTSNPNLYWYRQAAGRGLQLLFYSVGIGQISSEVPQNLSASRPQDRQFILSSKKLLLSDSGFYLCAWGGREQYFGPGTRLTVT.